The clone carrying this TCR beta chain was observed many times. The antigen is undetermined. Genomic DNA constituted the template upon which TCR beta VDJ and CDR3 profiling was performed. MiXCR was run by TCRdb on the reads, yielding one entry per CDR3 protein. Of 130,000 or so distinct CDR3 sequences in the sample, 41% were seen once. The sample is drawn from a study of CD8+CD57+ T cells in acquired aplastic anemia. Whole-study context: Recorded DNA amounts for sorted CD4+ and CD8+ cells had an average of approximately 3 ug.

Study-level points and caveats: Patients and healthy controls showed no significant CD8+ Simpson's diversity difference. The number of CD8+ CDR3 sequences shared by patients and controls was roughly 30.

The specimen sequenced was sorted CD4+, CD8+, or CD8+CD57+ T cells (not recorded which) from PBMCs. The TCR sequence derives from a human donor in good health, serving as a control.

CDR3 residues: CASSLGDIYGYTF. In nucleotides, the CDR3 is TGTGCCAGCAGCTTGGGGGACATCTATGGCTACACCTTC. The genes are TRBV7-2 and TRBJ1-2, with D possibly matching TRBD1 (6 bases). Trimming stripped 3 bases from V and 4 bases from J, with 9 bases between. Germline CDR1 reads SGHTA; CDR2 reads FQGNSA. This CDR3 contains 13 residues.